The 27 T cell receptor beta chains listed next were all sequenced from one sample in a study of technical replicates of blood from a few donors. The repertoire was sequenced with immunoSEQ multiplex PCR; TCRdb's copy has only in-frame clones and lacks some. Of tens of thousands of clones listed, almost 96% are singletons. Sequenced material: T cells isolated from PBMCs. These receptors were collected from a human donor in good health.

This sequence joins TRBV19 and TRBJ2-1; 11 nucleotides match TRBD2. J gave up 6 bases and V 6 bases, and 7 bases lay outside the gene matches. The CDR3 loop spans 15 amino acids. Germline values: CDR1 LNHDA, CDR2 SQIVND (reference sequence). CDR3 residues: CASSPTSGSFNEQFF. DNA for the CDR3: TGTGCCAGTAGCCCTACTAGCGGGAGCTTCAATGAGCAGTTCTTC.

The chain has TRBV7-3 and TRBJ1-2, with 9 nucleotides matching TRBD1. This CDR3 spans 13 amino acids. V shed 5 bases and J 8 bases; nucleotides not matched to a gene: 6. CDR1 SGHTA and CDR2 FQGTGA come from the germline V gene. Here the CDR3 DNA reads TGTGCCAGCAGCGCGGACAGGGGAAGGGGCTACACCTTC. Encoded protein: CASSADRGRGYTF.

The table lists this clone with a count of one. This chain joins TRBV6-1 and TRBJ2-2; TRBD1 aligns across 10 bases. The junction had 4 bases not matched to a gene; V was cut back by 8 bases and J by 4 bases. The CDR3 is 14 residues long. CDR1 and CDR2 from the germline V gene are MNHNS and SASEGT. CDR3 amino acids: CASQWTGGTGELFF. The CDR3 region has the DNA TGTGCCAGCCAATGGACAGGGGGCACCGGGGAGCTGTTTTTT.

The rearrangement uses TRBV5-1 and TRBJ1-2; 7 positions agree with TRBD1. Germline V gene lookup returns CDR1 SGHRS and CDR2 YFSETQ. This CDR3 is built from 14 residues. J gave up 3 bases and V 3 bases, and 5 bases lay outside the gene matches. As DNA, the CDR3 is TGCGCCAGCAGCTACCGGGACAGAGACTATGGCTACACCTTC. It codes for CASSYRDRDYGYTF. Filled out from reference TRBV5-1 and TRBJ1-2, the complete variable domain reads KAGVTQTPRYLIKTRGQQVTLSCSPISGHRSVSWYQQTPGQGLQFLFEYFSETQRNKGNFPGRFSGRQFSNSRSEMNVSTLELGDSALYLCASSYRDRDYGYTFGSGTRLTVV.

This clone was seen only once. This chain joins TRBV6-1 and TRBJ2-1; a weak D match, TRBD1 (6 bases). The CDR3 has 15 amino acids. Per the germline V gene, CDR1 is MNHNS and CDR2 is SASEGT. Trimming cost V 0 bases and J 9 bases, with 15 bases left between them. The CDR3 DNA follows: TGTGCCAGCAGTGAAGCGGCAGGGGTGGGTGGTGAGCAGTTCTTC. It translates to CASSEAAGVGGEQFF.

The V and J genes are TRBV11-3 and TRBJ2-2; D ambiguous. The CDR3 sequence is 13 residues long. With 5 bases removed from V and 6 bases from J, the gap between germline ends came to 10 bases. Per germline, CDR1 SGHNT and CDR2 YENEEA. This CDR3 is CASSDSAPGELFF. Here the CDR3 DNA reads TGTGCCAGCAGCGACTCAGCCCCCGGGGAGCTGTTTTTT.

The chain has TRBV10-3 and TRBJ2-7; 14 positions match TRBD2. Germline assignment: CDR1 ENHRY and CDR2 SYGVKD. Trimming cost V 6 bases and J 5 bases; bases outside gene matches: 3. This CDR3 region has 14 residues. The CDR3, as DNA: TGTGCCATCAGGGGACTAGCGGGAGAGAACGAGCAGTACTTC. Translated, it gives CAIRGLAGENEQYF.

The V call is TRBV7-3, the J call TRBJ2-7; tentative D call: TRBD2 (6 bases). The CDR3 spans 12 residues. Germline V gives CDR1 SGHTA, CDR2 FQGTGA. Trimming removed 5 bases at V and 6 bases at J, with 11 bases between. The CDR3 DNA reads TGTGCCAGCAGCCTAGGTAGCGGCGAGCAGTACTTC. Amino acid sequence: CASSLGSGEQYF.

The V gene is TRBV11-3, the J gene TRBJ2-1; TRBD2 might be the D (5 bases). CDR1 is SGHNT, CDR2 YENEEA, per germline. The CDR3 runs to 15 residues. Trimming took off 1 base at V and 9 bases at J, with 16 bases between the two ends. This chain's CDR3 is CASSLADALAAEQFF. In DNA, the CDR3 is TGTGCCAGCAGCTTAGCCGACGCTCTAGCCGCTGAGCAGTTCTTC. The entire variable domain, with the rest obtained from reference TRBV11-3 and TRBJ2-1, is as follows: EAGVVQSPRYKIIEKKQPVAFWCNPISGHNTLYWYLQNLGQGPELLIRYENEEAVDDSQLPKDRFSAERLKGVDSTLKIQPAELGDSAVYLCASSLADALAAEQFFGPGTRLTVL.

V gene TRBV7-9 combines with J gene TRBJ2-7, with D maybe TRBD2 (5 bases). Germline V lookup: CDR1 SEHNR, CDR2 FQNEAQ (reference sequence). Trimming took 5 bases from V and 3 from J, leaving 11 bases between them. The CDR3 spans 13 residues. The CDR3 DNA follows: TGTGCCAGCAGCCACCTAGCTAACTACGAGCAGTACTTC. Protein sequence: CASSHLANYEQYF.

This clone was counted once. The chain combines TRBV11-2 with TRBJ2-3, with D maybe TRBD1 (7 bases). Trimming removed 3 bases at V and 0 bases at J, with 19 bases between. Germline V gene sequence: CDR1 SGHAT, CDR2 FQNNGV. The CDR3 has 18 amino acids. CDR3 sequence: CASSFIGRGESSTDTQYF. CDR3 nucleotides: TGTGCCAGCAGCTTCATAGGCAGGGGGGAGTCTAGCACAGATACGCAGTATTTT.

This chain links TRBV9 with TRBJ2-2, with 10 bases lining up with TRBD2. CDR1 is SGDLS, CDR2 YYNGEE, per germline. CDR3 length: 16 amino acids. Unmatched junction bases numbered 11, after V lost 5 bases and J lost 7 bases. CDR3 in DNA: TGTGCCAGCAGGGCCTACCTAGCGGGAGAACTCGGGGAGCTGTTTTTT. Encoded protein: CASRAYLAGELGELFF.

V gene TRBV6-5 combines with J gene TRBJ2-7, with 7 positions matching TRBD2. CDR1 and CDR2 (germline): MNHEY, SVGAGI. CDR3 size: 14 residues. The junction had 4 bases not matched to a gene; V was cut back by 3 bases and J by 2 bases. Here the CDR3 DNA reads TGTGCCAGCAGTTATGGGGAGGGGCCCTACGAGCAGTACTTC. It codes for CASSYGEGPYEQYF.

This clone was counted once. The chain is built from TRBV4-1 and TRBJ1-4; 9 nucleotides align to TRBD1. V lost 4 bases, J lost 4 bases, and 4 bases stayed unmatched. CDR3 size: 15 residues. Germline values: CDR1 MGHRA, CDR2 YSYEKL. In nucleotides, the CDR3 is TGCGCCAGCAGCCGCCCGGGACAGGGTAATGAAAAACTGTTTTTT. The encoded protein is CASSRPGQGNEKLFF.

The chain is built from TRBV4-2 and TRBJ1-2, with TRBD1 matching over 9 bases. This CDR3 has 15 amino acids. Trimming at V came to 4 bases and at J to 6 bases, leaving 9 bases not matched to a gene. Germline values: CDR1 LGHNA, CDR2 YNFKEQ. CDR3: CASSPKPGQGDGYTF. In DNA, the CDR3 is TGTGCCAGCAGCCCCAAACCGGGACAGGGAGATGGCTACACCTTC.

The V call is TRBV7-3, the J call TRBJ2-5; TRBD2 aligns across 12 bases. V shed 5 bases, J shed 1 base, and the junction held 5 bases outside the gene matches. Per the germline V gene, CDR1 is SGHTA and CDR2 is FQGTGA. The CDR3 is 16 residues long. CDR3 DNA sequence: TGTGCCAGCAGCGTTGGACTAGCGGGACCCCAAGAGACCCAGTACTTC. Translation: CASSVGLAGPQETQYF.

This clone was seen a few times. The V gene is TRBV30, the J gene TRBJ1-4; TRBD1 might be the D (6 bases). Trimming took 1 base from V and 7 from J, leaving 13 bases between them. The CDR3 is made up of 14 amino acids. Germline V gene sequence: CDR1 GTSNPN, CDR2 SVGIG (reference sequence). CDR3 DNA sequence: TGTGCCTGGAGTGCAGGACAGACCTTTGAAAAACTGTTTTTT. Its protein product is CAWSAGQTFEKLFF.

J is TRBJ2-1 and V is TRBV18; 10 nucleotides match TRBD2. Germline trimming cut 8 bases from V and 4 bases from J; bases unmatched to any gene: 5. Germline assignment: CDR1 KGHSH and CDR2 LQKENI. The CDR3 sequence is 14 residues long. CDR3 coding DNA: TGTGCCAGCGCCGGGACTAGCGCTTACAATGAGCAGTTCTTC. It specifies CASAGTSAYNEQFF.

The chain couples TRBV13 to TRBJ2-7; TRBD2 matches at 8 bases. Germline-derived CDR1 and CDR2 are PRHDT and FYEKMQ (reference sequence). Germline trimming cut 1 base from V and 0 bases from J; bases unmatched to any gene: 5. CDR3 length equals 16 residues. CDR3 in DNA: TGTGCCAGCAGCTTAGATAAGCGGGAGCTCTCCTACGAGCAGTACTTC. Protein: CASSLDKRELSYEQYF.

The CDR3 DNA reads TGTGCCAGCAGTTTCCTAGCGGGAGCCCTCTACAATGAGCAGTTCTTC. It specifies CASSFLAGALYNEQFF. This sequence joins TRBV27 and TRBJ2-1, with 10 positions matching TRBD2. CDR3 length: 16 residues. Germline V gene sequence: CDR1 MNHEY, CDR2 SMNVEV (reference sequence). V was pared by 3 bases and J by 3 bases, with 5 bases of the junction left unmatched.

The chain joins TRBV27 to TRBJ2-7; maybe TRBD2 (5 bases). In germline, CDR1 is MNHEY, CDR2 SMNVEV (reference sequence). This CDR3 is built from 12 residues. V was pared by 5 bases and J by 7 bases, with 12 bases between. The DNA for the CDR3 is TGTGCCAGCAGTCCACACCGAGGGGAGCAGTACTTC. Amino acid sequence: CASSPHRGEQYF.

This chain uses TRBV6-5 with TRBJ2-2, with 7 bases lining up with TRBD1. Germline CDR1 MNHEY, CDR2 SVGAGI. The ends lost 5 bases at V and 0 bases at J; junction bases unmatched: 3. The CDR3 totals 15 residues. CDR3 amino acids: CASSGQATNTGELFF. Here the CDR3 DNA reads TGTGCCAGCAGTGGACAGGCCACGAACACCGGGGAGCTGTTTTTT.

The chain links TRBV6-6 to TRBJ2-6; no definite D call. Germline V lookup: CDR1 MNHNY, CDR2 SVGAGI (reference sequence). Trimming left V 5 bases short and J 2 bases short, with 13 bases between. This CDR3 spans 16 amino acids. The CDR3, as DNA: TGTGCCAGCAGTCCACCACGGGTCACTGGGGCCAACGTCCTGACTTTC. Protein product: CASSPPRVTGANVLTF.

The chain links TRBV4-1 to TRBJ2-5, with D perhaps TRBD1 (8 bases). The CDR3 runs to 15 residues. The V end lost 2 bases, the J end lost 5 bases, and 15 bases lay between the germline ends. CDR1 MGHRA and CDR2 YSYEKL come from the germline V gene. CDR3 amino acids: CASSQPGQGGETQYF. CDR3 in DNA: TGCGCCAGCAGCCAACCCGGACAGGGAGGGGAGACCCAGTACTTC.

This clone was seen just once. The rearrangement links TRBV7-9 to TRBJ2-7; a possible D gene is TRBD2 (5 bases). This CDR3 has 16 residues. The germline V gene has CDR1 SEHNR and CDR2 FQNEAQ (reference sequence). Between the trimmed V and J ends, which lost 5 bases and 2 bases, there was a span of 19 bases. DNA of the CDR3: TGTGCCAGCAGCCCCAATCCCCCGGACTCCACCTACGAGCAGTACTTC. Its protein product is CASSPNPPDSTYEQYF.

The gene calls are TRBV4-3 and TRBJ2-5, with 7 positions matching TRBD2. Germline loops: CDR1 LGHNA, CDR2 YSLEER. CDR3 size: 18 residues. V lost 0 bases and J lost 5; bases outside the gene matches: 15. The DNA for the CDR3 is TGCGCCAGCAGCCAAGATACCCCCTGGGGGGAGGGTGAGGAGACCCAGTACTTC. Amino acid sequence: CASSQDTPWGEGEETQYF.

This chain connects TRBV28 to TRBJ2-6; 8 bases fit TRBD1. The CDR3 length is 17 residues. CDR1 and CDR2 (germline): MDHEN, SYDVKM. The V segment lost 3 bases and the J segment 0 bases; nucleotides outside the gene matches: 4. CDR3 sequence: CASSFGTGFSGANVLTF. The CDR3 nucleotides read TGTGCCAGCAGTTTTGGGACAGGCTTCTCTGGGGCCAACGTCCTGACTTTC.